This note documents a single TCR beta chain sequence. Methods used by the authors: The assay estimated nucleated cells by amplifying reference gene primers. TCRdb keeps only in-frame clones here, not all; method: immunoSEQ multiplex PCR. V and J calls and clone size are those listed in that table; D and trimming were worked out from the DNA. The table shows about 290,000 clones, with roughly 91% occurring only once. V lost 4 bases and J 11 bases, leaving 17 bases between the germline ends. CDR3 length: 13 residues. The germline gives CDR1 ENHRY, CDR2 SYGVKD. Seattle-derived patients entered the study during active infection and were followed longitudinally. The source of the sample is a study of blood T cell repertoires in COVID-19. Study information: Acute and convalescent COVID-19 specimens originated in the United States, Italy and Spain.

The TCR sequence derives from a woman in her 30s with COVID-19, enrolled during active disease. The sample consisted of peripheral blood. The chain joins TRBV10-3 to TRBJ1-2, with D maybe TRBD1 (5 bases). CDR3 sequence reads: CAISATGPTFYTF. The DNA for the CDR3 is TGTGCCATCAGTGCAACAGGACCCACTTTTTACACCTTC.